This T cell receptor beta chain is drawn from a study of CD8 T cells in ankylosing spondylitis. V dropped 4 bases and J dropped 4 bases, with 4 bases sitting between them. The CDR3 spans 11 residues. Germline-derived CDR1 and CDR2 are MNHEY and SMNVEV (reference sequence). From the 5' RACE reads, TCRdb called clonotypes with MiXCR, one entry per CDR3 protein. The sample has 150,000 to 200,000 distinct CDR3 sequences, about 18% seen once. Notes on this clonotype: Its matching antigen is unknown.

Study-wide results and caveats: Fewer than 10 highly homologous variants formed a TCR beta motif that appeared characteristic of ankylosing spondylitis blood. Certain motif variants had earlier appeared in reactive arthritis synovial fluid and blood.

Sequenced sample: blood, either unsorted or a sorted T cell fraction (not recorded which). The chain employs TRBV27 and TRBJ1-1; the D is unclear. The source of this sequence is a male donor with ankylosing spondylitis or in good health (not recorded which). Here the CDR3 DNA reads TGTGCCAGCAGTTATGGCACTGAAGCTTTCTTT. Encoded protein: CASSYGTEAFF.